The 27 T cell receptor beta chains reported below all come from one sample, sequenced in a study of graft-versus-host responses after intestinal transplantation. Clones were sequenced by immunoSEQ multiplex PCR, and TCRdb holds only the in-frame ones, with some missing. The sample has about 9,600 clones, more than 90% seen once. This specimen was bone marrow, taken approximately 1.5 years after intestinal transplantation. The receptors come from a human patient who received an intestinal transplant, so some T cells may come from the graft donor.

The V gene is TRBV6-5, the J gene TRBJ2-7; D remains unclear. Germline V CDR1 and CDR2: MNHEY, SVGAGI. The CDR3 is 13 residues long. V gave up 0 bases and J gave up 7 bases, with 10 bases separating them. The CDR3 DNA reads TGTGCCAGCAGTTACTCCCACTCTGGGGAGCAGTACTTC. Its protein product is CASSYSHSGEQYF.

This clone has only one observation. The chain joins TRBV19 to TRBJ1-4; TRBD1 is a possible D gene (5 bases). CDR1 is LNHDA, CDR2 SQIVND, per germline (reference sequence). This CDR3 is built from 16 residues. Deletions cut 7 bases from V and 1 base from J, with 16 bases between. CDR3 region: CASTRRGGGTNEKLFF. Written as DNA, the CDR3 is TGTGCCAGTACAAGGAGGGGCGGGGGAACTAATGAAAAACTGTTTTTT. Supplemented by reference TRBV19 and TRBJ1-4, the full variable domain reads DGGITQSPKYLFRKEGQNVTLSCEQNLNHDAMYWYRQDPGQGLRLIYYSQIVNDFQKGDIAEGYSVSREKKESFPLTVTSAQKNPTAFYLCASTRRGGGTNEKLFFGSGTQLSVL.

The CDR3 DNA follows: TGTGCCAGCAGGAGAGAGGGATGGGGAAATGAGCAGTTCTTC. Translating it yields CASRREGWGNEQFF. V gene TRBV6-1 combines with J gene TRBJ2-1; D is possibly TRBD2 (5 bases). CDR1 MNHNS and CDR2 SASEGT come from the germline V gene. Trimming pared 6 bases from V and 7 bases from J, leaving 16 bases between. The CDR3 has 14 amino acids.

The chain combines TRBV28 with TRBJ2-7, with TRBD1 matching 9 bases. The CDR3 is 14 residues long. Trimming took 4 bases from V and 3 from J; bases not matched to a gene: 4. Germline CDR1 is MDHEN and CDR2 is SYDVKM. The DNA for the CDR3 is TGTGCCAGCAGTTCGACAGGGGGAAACTACGAGCAGTACTTC. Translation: CASSSTGGNYEQYF.

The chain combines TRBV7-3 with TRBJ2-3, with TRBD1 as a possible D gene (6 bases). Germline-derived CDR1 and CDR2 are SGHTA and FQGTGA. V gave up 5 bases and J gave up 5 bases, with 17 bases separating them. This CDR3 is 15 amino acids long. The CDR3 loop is CASSPRSSRGDTQYF. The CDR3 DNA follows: TGTGCCAGCAGCCCGCGATCTAGCAGGGGAGATACGCAGTATTTT.

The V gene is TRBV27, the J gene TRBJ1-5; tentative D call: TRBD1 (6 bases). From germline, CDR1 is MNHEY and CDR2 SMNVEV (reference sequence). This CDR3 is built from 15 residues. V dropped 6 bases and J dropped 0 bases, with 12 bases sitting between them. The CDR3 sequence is CASRRQGYSNQPQHF. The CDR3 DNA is TGTGCCAGCAGAAGGCAGGGGTATAGCAATCAGCCCCAGCATTTT.

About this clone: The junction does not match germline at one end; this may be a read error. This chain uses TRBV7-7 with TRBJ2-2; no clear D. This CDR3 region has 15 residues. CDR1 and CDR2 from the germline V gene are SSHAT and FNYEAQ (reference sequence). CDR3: CASSIRPGGTGELFF. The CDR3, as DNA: TGTGCTAGCAGCATAAGACCCGGTGGGACCGGGGAGCTGTTTTTT.

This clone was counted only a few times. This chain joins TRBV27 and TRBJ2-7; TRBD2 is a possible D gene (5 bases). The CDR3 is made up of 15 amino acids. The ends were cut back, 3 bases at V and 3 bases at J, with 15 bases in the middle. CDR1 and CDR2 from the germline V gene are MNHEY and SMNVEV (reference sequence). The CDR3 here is CASSFQYGKVYEQYF. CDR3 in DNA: TGTGCCAGCAGTTTTCAGTACGGGAAGGTCTACGAGCAGTACTTC.

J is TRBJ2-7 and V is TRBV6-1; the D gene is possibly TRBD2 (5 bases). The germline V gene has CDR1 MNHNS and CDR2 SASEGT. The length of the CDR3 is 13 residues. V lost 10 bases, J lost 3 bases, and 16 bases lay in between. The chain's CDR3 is CATWGDILYEQYF. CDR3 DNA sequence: TGTGCCACCTGGGGAGACATTCTCTACGAGCAGTACTTC.

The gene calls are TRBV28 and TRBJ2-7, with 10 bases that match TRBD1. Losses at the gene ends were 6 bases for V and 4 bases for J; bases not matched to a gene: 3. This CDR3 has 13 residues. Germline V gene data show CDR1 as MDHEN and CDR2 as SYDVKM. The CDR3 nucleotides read TGTGCCAGCAGGACAGGGGGCATATACGAGCAGTACTTC. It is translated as CASRTGGIYEQYF.

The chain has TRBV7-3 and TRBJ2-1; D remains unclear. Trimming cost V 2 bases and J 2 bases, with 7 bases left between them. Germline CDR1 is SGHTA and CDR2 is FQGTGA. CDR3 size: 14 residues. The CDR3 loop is CASSLGLPYNEQFF. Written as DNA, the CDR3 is TGTGCCAGCAGCTTAGGCCTTCCCTACAATGAGCAGTTCTTC.

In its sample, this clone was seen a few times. This CDR3 reads CASSGLAGGQETQYF. DNA for the CDR3: TGTGCCAGCAGTGGACTAGCGGGAGGCCAAGAGACCCAGTACTTC. The chain joins TRBV6-1 to TRBJ2-5; TRBD2 agrees at 13 bases. The junction had 0 bases not matched to a gene; V was cut back by 4 bases and J by 1 base. Germline lookup yields CDR1 MNHNS and CDR2 SASEGT. The CDR3 is 15 residues long.

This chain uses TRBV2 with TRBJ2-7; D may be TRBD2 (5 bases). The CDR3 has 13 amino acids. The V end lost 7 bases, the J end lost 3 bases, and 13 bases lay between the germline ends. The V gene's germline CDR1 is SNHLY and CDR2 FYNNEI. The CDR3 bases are TGTGCCAGCACCGAACCGGGAAACTACGAGCAGTACTTC. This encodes CASTEPGNYEQYF. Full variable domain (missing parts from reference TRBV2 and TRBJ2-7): EPEVTQTPSHQVTQMGQEVILRCVPISNHLYFYWYRQILGQKVEFLVSFYNNEISEKSEIFDDQFSVERPDGSNFTLKIRSTKLEDSAMYFCASTEPGNYEQYFGPGTRLTVT.

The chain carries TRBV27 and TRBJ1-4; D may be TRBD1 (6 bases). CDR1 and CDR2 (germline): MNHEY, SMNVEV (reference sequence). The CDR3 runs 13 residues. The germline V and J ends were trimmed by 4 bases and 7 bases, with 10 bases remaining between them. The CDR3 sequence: CASSSTGGEKLFF. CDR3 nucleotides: TGTGCCAGCAGTTCGACAGGAGGTGAAAAACTGTTTTTT.

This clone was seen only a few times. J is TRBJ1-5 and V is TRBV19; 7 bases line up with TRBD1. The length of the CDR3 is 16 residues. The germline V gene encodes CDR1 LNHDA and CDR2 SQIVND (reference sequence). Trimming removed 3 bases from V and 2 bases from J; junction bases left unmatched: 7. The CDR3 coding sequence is TGTGCCAGTAGTATTGACAGGGAACGAGGCAATCAGCCCCAGCATTTT. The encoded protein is CASSIDRERGNQPQHF.

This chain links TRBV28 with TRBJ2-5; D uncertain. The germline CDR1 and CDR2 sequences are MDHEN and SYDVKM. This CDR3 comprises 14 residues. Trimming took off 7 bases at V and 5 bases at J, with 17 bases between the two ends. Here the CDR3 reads CASKGPGVSETQYF. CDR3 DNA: TGTGCCAGCAAGGGTCCCGGTGTGTCGGAGACCCAGTACTTC.

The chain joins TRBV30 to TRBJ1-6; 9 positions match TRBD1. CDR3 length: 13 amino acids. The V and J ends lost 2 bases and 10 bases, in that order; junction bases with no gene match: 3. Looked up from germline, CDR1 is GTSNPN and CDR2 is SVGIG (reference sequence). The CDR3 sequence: CAWSRDRASPLHF. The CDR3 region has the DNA TGTGCCTGGAGTAGGGACAGGGCCTCACCCCTCCACTTT. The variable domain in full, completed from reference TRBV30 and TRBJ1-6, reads SQTIHQWPATLVQPVGSPLSLECTVEGTSNPNLYWYRQAAGRGLQLLFYSVGIGQISSEVPQNLSASRPQDRQFILSSKKLLLSDSGFYLCAWSRDRASPLHFGNGTRLTVT.

The CDR3 DNA is TGCGCCAGCAGCTTCGAGGGTTCGGAGACCCAGTACTTC. Protein: CASSFEGSETQYF. V usage is TRBV5-1 and J usage is TRBJ2-5; perhaps TRBD2 as D (5 bases). Germline loops: CDR1 SGHRS, CDR2 YFSETQ. V gave up 2 bases and J gave up 5 bases, with 10 bases separating them. The length of the CDR3 is 13 residues.

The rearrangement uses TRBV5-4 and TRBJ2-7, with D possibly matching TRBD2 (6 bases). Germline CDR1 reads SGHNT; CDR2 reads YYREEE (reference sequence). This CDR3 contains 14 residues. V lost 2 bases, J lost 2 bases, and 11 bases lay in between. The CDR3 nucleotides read TGTGCCAGCAGCTTAGTGACGGGAGCCTACGAGCAGTACTTC. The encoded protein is CASSLVTGAYEQYF.

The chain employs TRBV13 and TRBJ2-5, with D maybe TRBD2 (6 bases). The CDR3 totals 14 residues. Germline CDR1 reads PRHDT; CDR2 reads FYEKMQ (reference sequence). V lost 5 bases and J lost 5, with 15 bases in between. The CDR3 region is CASSPPTRDETQYF. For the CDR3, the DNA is TGTGCCAGCAGCCCCCCGACTAGGGATGAGACCCAGTACTTC.

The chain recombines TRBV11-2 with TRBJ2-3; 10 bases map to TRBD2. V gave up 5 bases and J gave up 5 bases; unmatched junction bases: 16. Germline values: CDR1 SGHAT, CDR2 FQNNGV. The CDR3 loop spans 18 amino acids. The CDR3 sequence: CASSLLARTSGRGDTQYF. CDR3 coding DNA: TGTGCCAGCAGCCTACTGGCGAGGACTAGCGGAAGGGGAGATACGCAGTATTTT.

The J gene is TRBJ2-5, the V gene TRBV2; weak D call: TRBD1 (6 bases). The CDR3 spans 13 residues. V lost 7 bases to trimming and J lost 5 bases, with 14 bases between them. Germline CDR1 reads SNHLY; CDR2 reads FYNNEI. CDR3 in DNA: TGTGCCAGCAACAGGGACCTCGCGGAGACCCAGTACTTC. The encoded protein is CASNRDLAETQYF.

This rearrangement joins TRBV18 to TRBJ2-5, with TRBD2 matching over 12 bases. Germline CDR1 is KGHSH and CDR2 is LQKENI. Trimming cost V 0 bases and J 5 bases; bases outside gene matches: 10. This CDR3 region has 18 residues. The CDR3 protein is CASSPPVASGRARETQYF. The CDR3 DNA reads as TGTGCCAGCTCACCACCGGTAGCTAGCGGGAGGGCCCGGGAGACCCAGTACTTC.

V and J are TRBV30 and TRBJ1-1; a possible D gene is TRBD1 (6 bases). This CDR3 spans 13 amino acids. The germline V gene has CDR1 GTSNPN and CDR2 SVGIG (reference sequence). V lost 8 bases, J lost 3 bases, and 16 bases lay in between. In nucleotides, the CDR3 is TGTGCCAGAGCCAGGGGTCGGGACACTGAAGCTTTCTTT. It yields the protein CARARGRDTEAFF.

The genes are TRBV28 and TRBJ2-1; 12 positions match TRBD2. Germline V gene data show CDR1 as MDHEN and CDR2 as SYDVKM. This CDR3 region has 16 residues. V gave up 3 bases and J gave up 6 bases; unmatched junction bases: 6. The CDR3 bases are TGTGCCAGCAGTTTGGTGCTAGCGGGGGGGGGCAATGAGCAGTTCTTC. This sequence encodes CASSLVLAGGGNEQFF.

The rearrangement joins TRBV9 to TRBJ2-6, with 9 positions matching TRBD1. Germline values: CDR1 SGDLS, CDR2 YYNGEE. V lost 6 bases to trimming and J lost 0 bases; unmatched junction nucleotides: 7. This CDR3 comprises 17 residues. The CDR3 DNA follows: TGTGCCAGCAAGTCCGGGACAGGGCCCTCTGGGGCCAACGTCCTGACTTTC. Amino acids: CASKSGTGPSGANVLTF.

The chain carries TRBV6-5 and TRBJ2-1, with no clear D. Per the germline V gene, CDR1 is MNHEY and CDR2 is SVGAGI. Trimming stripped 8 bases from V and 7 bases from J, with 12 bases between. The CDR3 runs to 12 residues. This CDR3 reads CASSFGTNEQFF. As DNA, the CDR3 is TGTGCCAGCTCCTTCGGAACTAATGAGCAGTTCTTC.